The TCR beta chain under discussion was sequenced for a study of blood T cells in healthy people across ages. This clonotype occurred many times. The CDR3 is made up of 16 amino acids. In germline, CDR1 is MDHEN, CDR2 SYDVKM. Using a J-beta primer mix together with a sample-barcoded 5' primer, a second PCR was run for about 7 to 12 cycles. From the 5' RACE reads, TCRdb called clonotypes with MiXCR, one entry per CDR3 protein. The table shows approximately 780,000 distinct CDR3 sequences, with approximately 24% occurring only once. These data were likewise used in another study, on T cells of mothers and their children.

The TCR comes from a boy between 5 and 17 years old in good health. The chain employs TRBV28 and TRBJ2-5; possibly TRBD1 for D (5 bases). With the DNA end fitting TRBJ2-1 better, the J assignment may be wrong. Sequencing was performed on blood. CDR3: CASTTPLGRQGGEQFF. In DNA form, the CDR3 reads TGTGCCAGCACCACCCCCTTAGGTAGGCAGGGCGGCGAGCAGTTCTTC.